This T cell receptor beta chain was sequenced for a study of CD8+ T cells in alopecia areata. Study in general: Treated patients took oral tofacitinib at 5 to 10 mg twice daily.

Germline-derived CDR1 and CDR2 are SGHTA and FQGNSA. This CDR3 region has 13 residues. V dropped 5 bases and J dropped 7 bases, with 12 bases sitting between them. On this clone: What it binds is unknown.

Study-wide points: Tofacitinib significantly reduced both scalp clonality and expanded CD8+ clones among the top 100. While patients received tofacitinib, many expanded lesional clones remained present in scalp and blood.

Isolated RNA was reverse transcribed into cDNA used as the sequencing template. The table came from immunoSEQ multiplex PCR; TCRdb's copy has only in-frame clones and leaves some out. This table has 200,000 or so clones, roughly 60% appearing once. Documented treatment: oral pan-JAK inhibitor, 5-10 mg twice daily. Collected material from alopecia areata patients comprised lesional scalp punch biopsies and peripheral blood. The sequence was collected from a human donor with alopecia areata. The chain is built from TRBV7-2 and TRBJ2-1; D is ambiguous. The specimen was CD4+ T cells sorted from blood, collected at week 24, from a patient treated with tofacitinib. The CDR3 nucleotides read TGTGCCAGCAGCGGACGAAACGTAAATGAGCAGTTCTTC. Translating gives CASSGRNVNEQFF.